This TCR beta chain was found in a study of blood T cell repertoires in COVID-19. Overall study context: Acute and convalescent COVID-19 specimens originated in the United States, Italy and Spain.

The V and J ends lost 5 bases and 2 bases, in that order; junction bases with no gene match: 9. This CDR3 has 17 amino acids. The germline V gene has CDR1 PRHDT and CDR2 FYEKMQ (reference sequence). The protocol was immunoSEQ multiplex PCR, while the TCRdb copy is restricted to in-frame clones and leaves out a portion. Of 170,000 or so clones listed, 87% are singletons. Source material: peripheral blood. The source is a woman aged 18-29 years who had recovered from COVID-19. This chain uses TRBV13 with TRBJ1-6; TRBD1 matches at 7 bases. For the CDR3, the DNA is TGTGCCAGCAGCCAAAGACAGGGTCTTACCTATAATTCACCCCTCCACTTT. The encoded protein is CASSQRQGLTYNSPLHF. Looking up the rest from reference TRBV13 and TRBJ1-6 gives the full variable domain: AAGVIQSPRHLIKEKRETATLKCYPIPRHDTVYWYQQGPGQDPQFLISFYEKMQSDKGSIPDRFSAQQFSDYHSELNMSSLELGDSALYFCASSQRQGLTYNSPLHFGNGTRLTVT.